This TCR beta chain stems from a study of shared clonotypes between healthy human individuals. Naive CD8 cells were CD45RO-negative, positively selected for CCR7, excluding terminally differentiated effector memory CD45RA+ cells. This clone was recorded many times. The assay was immunoSEQ multiplex PCR, and TCRdb's table has in-frame clones only and misses some. Of about 680,000 clones in the sample, just over 90% were seen once. Germline assignment: CDR1 MNHEY and CDR2 SMNVEV (reference sequence). This CDR3 has 17 amino acids. The V gene lost 3 bases and the J gene lost 0 bases, with 12 bases spanning the gap.

The specimen was naive CD8+ T cells sorted from blood. The TCR comes from a man aged 25 to 40 in good health. J is TRBJ2-6 and V is TRBV27, with a weak D call TRBD1 (5 bases). The CDR3 spells CASSFDRETSGANVLTF. DNA for the CDR3: TGTGCCAGCAGTTTCGACAGAGAAACCTCTGGGGCCAACGTCCTGACTTTC.